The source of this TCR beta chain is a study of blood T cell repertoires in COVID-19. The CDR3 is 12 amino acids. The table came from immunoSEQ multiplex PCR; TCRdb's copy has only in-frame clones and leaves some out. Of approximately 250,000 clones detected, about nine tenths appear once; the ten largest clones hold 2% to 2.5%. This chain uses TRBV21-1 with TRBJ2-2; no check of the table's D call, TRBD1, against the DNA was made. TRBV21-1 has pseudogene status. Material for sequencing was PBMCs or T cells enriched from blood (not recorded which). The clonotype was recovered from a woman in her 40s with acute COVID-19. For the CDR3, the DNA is TGTGCCAGCGGACAGGGTCCCGGGGAGCTGTTTTTT. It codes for CASGQGPGELFF.